A selection of T cell receptor beta chains follows, all from one sample in a study of shared clonotypes between healthy human individuals. Method: immunoSEQ multiplex PCR; TCRdb's copy keeps in-frame clones and lacks some. The sample lists about 2.4 million clones; roughly 93% were seen once. Source material: naive CD4+ T cells from PBMCs. The origin of the receptors is a man aged 18 to 35 in good health. Some clones in this sample may be carry-over from other donors' samples. The CDR3 runs from the conserved cysteine through the conserved F or W. The D gene is left open where the match is weak. Clone sizes are given selectively: once, few, many, or a class where the clone is expanded.

J gene: TRBJ1-2; clone size: .; D gene: TRBD1; V gene: TRBV6-4; CDR3 protein: CASSETGSSGYTF; CDR3 DNA: TGTGCCAGCAGTGAGACAGGGTCCAGTGGCTACACCTTC
J gene: TRBJ2-1; clone size: .; D gene: TRBD2; V gene: TRBV28; CDR3 protein: CASSTSGRALDEQFF; CDR3 DNA: TGTGCCAGCAGTACCAGCGGGAGGGCCTTAGATGAGCAGTTCTTC
J gene: TRBJ1-1; clone size: .; D gene: .; V gene: TRBV6-1; CDR3 protein: CASAYREDTEAFF; CDR3 DNA: TGTGCCAGCGCTTACAGGGAGGACACTGAAGCTTTCTTT
J gene: TRBJ2-7; clone size: .; D gene: .; V gene: TRBV29-1; CDR3 protein: CSVVRPLSYEQYF; CDR3 DNA: TGCAGCGTTGTACGGCCTCTTTCCTACGAGCAGTACTTC
J gene: TRBJ2-7; clone size: .; D gene: .; V gene: TRBV2; CDR3 protein: CASREAGYEQYF; CDR3 DNA: TGTGCCAGCAGGGAAGCAGGCTACGAGCAGTACTTC
J gene: TRBJ2-7; clone size: .; D gene: .; V gene: TRBV5-1; CDR3 protein: CASRPAIGGPHEQYF; CDR3 DNA: TGCGCCAGCAGACCCGCCATCGGGGGGCCCCACGAGCAGTACTTC
J gene: TRBJ2-7; clone size: .; D gene: .; V gene: TRBV7-2; CDR3 protein: CASSLYSLGSYEQYF; CDR3 DNA: TGTGCCAGCAGCTTATATAGTCTGGGTTCCTACGAGCAGTACTTC
J gene: TRBJ2-7; clone size: .; D gene: TRBD2; V gene: TRBV7-3; CDR3 protein: CASSLYSGGYEQYF; CDR3 DNA: TGTGCCAGCAGCTTATATAGCGGGGGCTACGAGCAGTACTTC
J gene: TRBJ2-3; clone size: once; D gene: .; V gene: TRBV4-2; CDR3 protein: CASSQRGAGTDTQYF; CDR3 DNA: TGTGCCAGCAGCCAACGGGGGGCTGGCACAGATACGCAGTATTTT
J gene: TRBJ1-5; clone size: .; D gene: .; V gene: TRBV5-1; CDR3 protein: CASSPGGNQPQHF; CDR3 DNA: TGCGCCAGCAGCCCCGGGGGAAATCAGCCCCAGCATTTT
J gene: TRBJ2-1; clone size: .; D gene: .; V gene: TRBV23-1; CDR3 protein: CASSQSLGGEQFF; CDR3 DNA: TGCGCCAGCAGTCAATCTCTTGGGGGTGAGCAGTTCTTC
J gene: TRBJ1-3; clone size: .; D gene: .; V gene: TRBV9; CDR3 protein: CASSVEQGGGETIYF; CDR3 DNA: TGTGCCAGCAGCGTAGAACAGGGCGGTGGAGAGACCATATATTTT
J gene: TRBJ2-7; clone size: .; D gene: TRBD1; V gene: TRBV18; CDR3 protein: CASSPPNRGRDEQYF; CDR3 DNA: TGTGCCAGCTCACCACCTAACAGGGGGAGAGACGAGCAGTACTTC
J gene: TRBJ2-3; clone size: .; D gene: TRBD2; V gene: TRBV18; CDR3 protein: CASSPQGLAGGADTQYF; CDR3 DNA: TGTGCCAGCTCACCACAGGGACTAGCGGGAGGCGCAGATACGCAGTATTTT
J gene: TRBJ2-7; clone size: .; D gene: .; V gene: TRBV7-5; CDR3 protein: CARSLMGAAAYEQYF; CDR3 DNA: TGTGCCAGAAGCTTAATGGGGGCAGCTGCCTACGAGCAGTACTTC
J gene: TRBJ2-1; clone size: .; D gene: TRBD2; V gene: TRBV28; CDR3 protein: CASSPQVGGAGLAGTNEQFF; CDR3 DNA: TGTGCCAGCAGTCCCCAGGTTGGGGGCGCGGGTCTAGCGGGGACCAATGAGCAGTTCTTC
J gene: TRBJ1-2; clone size: .; D gene: .; V gene: TRBV6-1; CDR3 protein: CASREGFLDGYTF; CDR3 DNA: TGTGCCAGCAGAGAAGGGTTCCTCGATGGCTACACCTTC
J gene: TRBJ2-1; clone size: .; D gene: .; V gene: TRBV4-1; CDR3 protein: CASSQVSKVGQFF; CDR3 DNA: TGCGCCAGCAGCCAAGTATCCAAGGTCGGGCAGTTCTTC
J gene: TRBJ1-1; clone size: once; D gene: .; V gene: TRBV15; CDR3 protein: CATSRDQGTGTEAFF; CDR3 DNA: TGTGCCACCAGCAGAGATCAGGGGACGGGCACTGAAGCTTTCTTT
J gene: TRBJ2-7; clone size: once; D gene: .; V gene: TRBV30; CDR3 protein: CAWNKYYEQYF; CDR3 DNA: TGTGCCTGGAATAAATACTACGAGCAGTACTTC
J gene: TRBJ1-4; clone size: .; D gene: TRBD1; V gene: TRBV2; CDR3 protein: CASLRQGVGEKLFF; CDR3 DNA: TGTGCCAGCCTCAGACAGGGCGTCGGTGAAAAACTGTTTTTT
J gene: TRBJ1-5; clone size: .; D gene: .; V gene: TRBV19; CDR3 protein: CASSKDRDNQPQHF; CDR3 DNA: TGTGCCAGTAGTAAGGACAGAGACAATCAGCCCCAGCATTTT
J gene: TRBJ2-2; clone size: .; D gene: .; V gene: TRBV28; CDR3 protein: CASRRLVPGELFF; CDR3 DNA: TGTGCCAGCAGGCGTCTAGTCCCCGGGGAGCTGTTTTTT
J gene: TRBJ1-5; clone size: .; D gene: TRBD1; V gene: TRBV4-1; CDR3 protein: CASSPPGGAQPQHF; CDR3 DNA: TGCGCCAGCAGCCCTCCAGGGGGGGCCCAGCCCCAGCATTTT
J gene: TRBJ2-1; clone size: .; D gene: .; V gene: TRBV9; CDR3 protein: CASSVVAATNEQFF; CDR3 DNA: TGTGCCAGCAGCGTAGTTGCAGCCACCAATGAGCAGTTCTTC
J gene: TRBJ1-1; clone size: .; D gene: .; V gene: TRBV9; CDR3 protein: CASSVAALNTEAFF; CDR3 DNA: TGTGCCAGCAGCGTGGCGGCTCTGAACACTGAAGCTTTCTTT
J gene: TRBJ1-2; clone size: .; D gene: TRBD1; V gene: TRBV27; CDR3 protein: CASTKDRFSYGYTF; CDR3 DNA: TGTGCCAGCACAAAGGACAGGTTCTCCTATGGCTACACCTTC
J gene: TRBJ1-1; clone size: .; D gene: TRBD1; V gene: TRBV6-5; CDR3 protein: CASKGRGQGTEAFF; CDR3 DNA: TGTGCCAGCAAGGGCAGGGGGCAGGGGACTGAAGCTTTCTTT
J gene: TRBJ2-1; clone size: .; D gene: TRBD2; V gene: TRBV6-1; CDR3 protein: CASSENSGSSYNEQFF; CDR3 DNA: TGTGCCAGCAGTGAAAATAGCGGGAGCTCCTACAATGAGCAGTTCTTC
J gene: TRBJ2-1; clone size: .; D gene: .; V gene: TRBV10-3; CDR3 protein: CAISEYSYNEQFF; CDR3 DNA: TGTGCCATCAGTGAATACTCCTACAATGAGCAGTTCTTC
J gene: TRBJ2-5; clone size: once; D gene: TRBD1; V gene: TRBV7-7; CDR3 protein: CASSSSTGVIQETQYF; CDR3 DNA: TGTGCCAGCAGCTCCTCGACAGGGGTAATACAAGAGACCCAGTACTTC
J gene: TRBJ2-2; clone size: .; D gene: .; V gene: TRBV5-1; CDR3 protein: CASSHRQGGGAGELFF; CDR3 DNA: TGCGCCAGCAGCCATCGACAGGGAGGTGGCGCCGGGGAGCTGTTTTTT
J gene: TRBJ2-1; clone size: .; D gene: TRBD1; V gene: TRBV7-6; CDR3 protein: CASSFVPQGMAEQFF; CDR3 DNA: TGTGCCAGCAGCTTCGTACCACAGGGGATGGCTGAGCAGTTCTTC
J gene: TRBJ2-3; clone size: .; D gene: .; V gene: TRBV18; CDR3 protein: CASSPGTDTQYF; CDR3 DNA: TGTGCCAGCTCACCGGGCACAGATACGCAGTATTTT
J gene: TRBJ2-7; clone size: .; D gene: TRBD2; V gene: TRBV18; CDR3 protein: CASSPPGLEGEQYF; CDR3 DNA: TGTGCCAGCTCACCCCCGGGACTAGAGGGCGAGCAGTACTTC
J gene: TRBJ1-1; clone size: .; D gene: .; V gene: TRBV4-1; CDR3 protein: CASRQGGGWDTEAFF; CDR3 DNA: TGCGCCAGCAGGCAAGGGGGTGGCTGGGACACTGAAGCTTTCTTT
J gene: TRBJ1-5; clone size: .; D gene: TRBD1; V gene: TRBV2; CDR3 protein: CASQWQGERNQPQHF; CDR3 DNA: TGTGCCAGCCAGTGGCAGGGGGAGCGCAATCAGCCCCAGCATTTT
J gene: TRBJ2-7; clone size: .; D gene: TRBD2; V gene: TRBV28; CDR3 protein: CASSLWKPAGGEQYF; CDR3 DNA: TGTGCCAGCAGTTTATGGAAGCCCGCGGGAGGCGAGCAGTACTTC
J gene: TRBJ2-1; clone size: .; D gene: .; V gene: TRBV19; CDR3 protein: CASDRGEQFF; CDR3 DNA: TGTGCCAGCGACCGAGGTGAGCAGTTCTTC
J gene: TRBJ2-7; clone size: .; D gene: .; V gene: TRBV2; CDR3 protein: CASSEGGDLSYEQYF; CDR3 DNA: TGTGCCAGCAGTGAGGGCGGGGACCTCTCCTACGAGCAGTACTTC
J gene: TRBJ2-1; clone size: .; D gene: .; V gene: TRBV7-2; CDR3 protein: CASSSPPRGRSYNEQFF; CDR3 DNA: TGTGCCAGCAGCTCCCCCCCCCGCGGGCGCTCCTACAATGAGCAGTTCTTC
J gene: TRBJ1-1; clone size: .; D gene: .; V gene: TRBV12-5; CDR3 protein: CASGLGGNTEAFF; CDR3 DNA: TGTGCTAGTGGTCTGGGGGGGAACACTGAAGCTTTCTTT
J gene: TRBJ2-1; clone size: .; D gene: .; V gene: TRBV5-4; CDR3 protein: CASSLGRGDYNEQFF; CDR3 DNA: TGTGCCAGCAGCTTGGGGAGGGGTGACTACAATGAGCAGTTCTTC
J gene: TRBJ1-1; clone size: .; D gene: TRBD1; V gene: TRBV28; CDR3 protein: CASSSTIQGSKAFF; CDR3 DNA: TGTGCCAGCAGTTCCACTATACAGGGGTCGAAAGCTTTCTTT
J gene: TRBJ2-1; clone size: .; D gene: TRBD2; V gene: TRBV28; CDR3 protein: CASTVSGTAYNEQFF; CDR3 DNA: TGTGCCAGCACAGTCAGCGGGACTGCCTACAATGAGCAGTTCTTC
J gene: TRBJ2-7; clone size: .; D gene: TRBD2; V gene: TRBV7-2; CDR3 protein: CASSLVSSGRGSYEQYF; CDR3 DNA: TGTGCCAGCAGCTTAGTGTCTAGCGGGAGGGGGTCCTACGAGCAGTACTTC
J gene: TRBJ2-1; clone size: .; D gene: TRBD2; V gene: TRBV10-2; CDR3 protein: CASREGLAALSSYNEQFF; CDR3 DNA: TGCGCCAGCAGAGAAGGACTAGCGGCTTTAAGCTCCTACAATGAGCAGTTCTTC
J gene: TRBJ2-5; clone size: .; D gene: .; V gene: TRBV9; CDR3 protein: CASSVRGWSQETQYF; CDR3 DNA: TGTGCCAGCAGCGTTCGGGGGTGGTCACAAGAGACCCAGTACTTC
J gene: TRBJ2-3; clone size: .; D gene: .; V gene: TRBV2; CDR3 protein: CASRRSSSTDTQYF; CDR3 DNA: TGTGCCAGCCGTCGAAGCTCCTCCACAGATACGCAGTATTTT
J gene: TRBJ2-5; clone size: .; D gene: .; V gene: TRBV5-1; CDR3 protein: CASSVLGFGQETQYF; CDR3 DNA: TGCGCCAGCAGCGTACTGGGCTTTGGTCAAGAGACCCAGTACTTC
J gene: TRBJ2-4; clone size: once; D gene: TRBD2; V gene: TRBV2; CDR3 protein: CASRTTSGSRNIQYF; CDR3 DNA: TGTGCCAGCAGGACTACTAGCGGGAGTAGAAACATTCAGTACTTC
J gene: TRBJ2-7; clone size: .; D gene: .; V gene: TRBV5-1; CDR3 protein: CASSLSAQSYEQYF; CDR3 DNA: TGCGCCAGCAGCTTGAGTGCACAGTCCTACGAGCAGTACTTC
J gene: TRBJ2-1; clone size: .; D gene: TRBD1; V gene: TRBV7-2; CDR3 protein: CASSLGRGQAQNPYNEQFF; CDR3 DNA: TGTGCCAGCAGCTTAGGTCGGGGACAGGCTCAAAACCCTTACAATGAGCAGTTCTTC
J gene: TRBJ2-5; clone size: .; D gene: TRBD1; V gene: TRBV5-5; CDR3 protein: CASSPRTGLRVETQYF; CDR3 DNA: TGTGCCAGCAGCCCACGGACAGGGTTGAGAGTGGAGACCCAGTACTTC
J gene: TRBJ1-2; clone size: .; D gene: .; V gene: TRBV2; CDR3 protein: CASSEWREDGGYTF; CDR3 DNA: TGTGCCAGCAGTGAATGGAGGGAGGATGGTGGCTACACCTTC
J gene: TRBJ1-5; clone size: .; D gene: .; V gene: TRBV28; CDR3 protein: CASSPNFRVQPQHF; CDR3 DNA: TGTGCCAGCAGTCCTAATTTCAGGGTTCAGCCCCAGCATTTT
J gene: TRBJ2-5; clone size: .; D gene: .; V gene: TRBV5-6; CDR3 protein: CASSYLTGREETQYF; CDR3 DNA: TGTGCCAGCAGCTACCTGACAGGGAGGGAAGAGACCCAGTACTTC
J gene: TRBJ2-1; clone size: .; D gene: TRBD2; V gene: TRBV7-6; CDR3 protein: CASSLNPAGVGNEQFF; CDR3 DNA: TGTGCCAGCAGCTTAAATCCAGCGGGAGTTGGTAATGAGCAGTTCTTC